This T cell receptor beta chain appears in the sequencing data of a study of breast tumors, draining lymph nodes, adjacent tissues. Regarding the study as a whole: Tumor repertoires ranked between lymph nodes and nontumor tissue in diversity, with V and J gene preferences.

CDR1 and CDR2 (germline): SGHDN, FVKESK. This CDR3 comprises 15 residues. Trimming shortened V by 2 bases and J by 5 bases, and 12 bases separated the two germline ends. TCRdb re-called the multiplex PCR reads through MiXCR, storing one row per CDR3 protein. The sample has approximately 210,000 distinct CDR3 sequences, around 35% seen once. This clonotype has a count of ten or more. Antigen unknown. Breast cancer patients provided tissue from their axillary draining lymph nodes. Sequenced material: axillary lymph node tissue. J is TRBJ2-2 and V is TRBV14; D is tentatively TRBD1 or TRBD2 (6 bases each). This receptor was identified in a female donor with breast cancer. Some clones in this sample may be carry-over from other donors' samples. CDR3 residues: CASSQKTGRTGELFF. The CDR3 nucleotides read TGTGCCAGCAGCCAAAAAACAGGGAGGACCGGGGAGCTGTTTTTT.